This T cell receptor (beta chain) is drawn from a study of blood T cell repertoires in COVID-19. The CDR3 is 17 residues long. The germline V gene encodes CDR1 LNHNV and CDR2 YYDKDF (reference sequence). Trimming left V 0 bases short and J 1 base short, with 13 bases between. The study drew participants aged about 18 to 95 years from under 30 US areas. Participants' own reports of clinical history determined their cohort assignment. The recovered donors of Cohort 3 showed two negative PCRs, clearance, or symptom resolution. Produced via immunoSEQ multiplex PCR; TCRdb's table is partial and in-frame only. Among some 350,000 clones listed, approximately 90% were seen once.

The source of this sequence is a man aged 18 to 30 who had recovered from COVID-19. The chain carries TRBV15 and TRBJ2-1; D gene unclear. Material for sequencing was PBMCs or T cells enriched from blood (not recorded which). In DNA form, the CDR3 reads TGTGCCACCAGCAGAGAAACGACTTCTGGGTCCTACAATGAGCAGTTCTTC. Residues: CATSRETTSGSYNEQFF.